This T cell receptor beta chain was captured by sequencing in a study of blood T cell repertoires in COVID-19. Overall study context: Both acute and convalescent COVID-19 samples were obtained from the United States, Italy and Spain. T cells, B-cell-depleted T cells, or PBMCs provided the cDNA or gDNA that served as material.

Under the authors' procedure: Using reference gene primer amplification, nucleated cell counts were estimated. Sequencing used immunoSEQ multiplex PCR; TCRdb keeps in-frame clones, though not all of them. Clone size and V and J calls were adopted from that table, with D and trimming inferred from the DNA. The sample has about 90,000 clones, less than 90% seen once. The CDR3 spans 17 residues. With 3 bases removed from V and 2 bases from J, the gap between germline ends came to 17 bases. The germline gives CDR1 LGHDT, CDR2 YNNKEL (reference sequence). The sample was peripheral blood. The clonotype was recovered from an elderly man with acute or convalescent COVID-19. This rearrangement joins TRBV3-1 (or the pseudogene TRBV3-2) to TRBJ1-3, with D perhaps TRBD1 (6 bases). The CDR3 region is CASSHNRATGPGNTIYF. The CDR3 bases are TGTGCCAGCAGCCACAACAGGGCTACTGGTCCTGGAAACACCATATATTTT.